This T cell receptor beta chain derives from a study of blood T cell repertoires in COVID-19 (dated by TCRdb to the early 2020s). The study in broad terms: Samples covering the acute and convalescent phases of COVID-19 were provided by collaborators in the United States, Italy and Spain. Samples came from the ongoing ImmuneRACE study (first 160 participants) plus 1,254 subjects from 6 global collaborators. The material from the prospective study consisted of cDNA or gDNA derived from T cells, B-cell-depleted T cells, or PBMCs. A de-identified subject ID, COVID-19 status, age in years and sex were almost always included in the sample metadata. A freely available public database, intended as a resource for researchers studying the immune response to SARS-CoV-2, is where the repertoires were released. Deeply sampled blood TCRbeta repertoires from subjects exposed to, actively infected with, or recovered from COVID-19 were included in the dataset. Where available, HLA class I and class II types were obtained from metadata supplied by the sample provider rather than from assay-based typing.

TCRbeta CDR3 regions were amplified from genomic DNA using the immunoSEQ Assay, a bias-controlled multiplex PCR. As for the authors' bioinformatics: Nucleated cell counts per sample were estimated from amplification of reference gene primers within the assay. To quantify the absolute abundance of each unique TCRbeta CDR3 rearrangement, sequence reads were collapsed and filtered. For each sample, productive Simpson clonality was calculated by taking the square root of Simpson's diversity index across productive rearrangements. TCRdb holds this immuneACCESS table with in-frame rearrangements only. Some clones are missing; in checked studies, unresolved V genes explain under half, and the rest has no known cause. The V and J calls and clone size are taken from that table; D and trimming were inferred from the DNA. For this sample there are some 230,000 clones; 65% to 85% appear just once. About 3% of the sample rests with the top ten.

Another Seattle source contributed samples from volunteer blood donors who had recovered from COVID-19. Each collaborating institution followed its own protocols to collect whole blood in K2EDTA tubes. For TCRbeta analysis, collaborator samples were shipped as frozen whole blood, as isolated PBMCs, or as DNA extracted from either sample type. Paper-wide results and their limitations: The amount of clinical and demographic metadata varied by source and participant and was provided uncurated.

The CDR3 runs 14 amino acids, cysteine and phenylalanine included. The DNA shown is the 42-base CDR3, in frame from base 1. CDR1 and CDR2, looked up from the germline V gene (reference sequence), are LNHDA and SQIVND. The germline ends are 15 bases apart after V is trimmed by 4 bases and J by 6 bases. This clone has a handful of counts. Which antigen it targets is not known. No much larger clone exists at a distance of one base, and base qualities are not known. This sequence was found in a woman in her 30s who had recovered from COVID-19. The chain couples TRBV19 to TRBJ1-1, with TRBD1 tentatively as D gene (6 bases match). The sequencing sample was made of peripheral blood. The DNA sequence is TGTGCCAGTAGTAGACAGGTCTTGGGCGCTGAAGCTTTCTTT. The translation is CASSRQVLGAEAFF.